Listed here are 9 T cell receptor beta chains from one sample, sequenced in a study of blood T cell repertoires in COVID-19. TCRdb keeps only in-frame clones here, not all; method: immunoSEQ multiplex PCR. The sample records about 480,000 clones, 88% being singletons. The sequenced material came from PBMCs or T cells enriched from blood (not recorded which). The receptors stem from a middle-aged woman who had recovered from COVID-19.

This clone was found a few times. This sequence joins TRBV13 and TRBJ2-3; D gene uncertain. Germline V gene data show CDR1 as PRHDT and CDR2 as FYEKMQ (reference sequence). This CDR3 is 14 amino acids long. Deletions cut 7 bases from V and 4 bases from J, with 15 bases between. CDR3 sequence (DNA): TGTGCCAGCACCCTCCTCCAGGTGCCAGATACGCAGTATTTT. Protein: CASTLLQVPDTQYF.

Comments on this clone: One junction end disagrees with the germline gene, perhaps due to a read error. The V and J genes are TRBV15 and TRBJ1-2, with 10 bases fitting TRBD1. CDR1 is LNHNV, CDR2 YYDKDF, per germline (reference sequence). The CDR3 has 15 residues. Here the CDR3 reads CATSGDRGPYYGYTF. The CDR3 coding sequence is TGTGCCACCAGCGGAGACAGGGGGCCATACTATGGCTACACCTTC.

V is TRBV7-2 and J is TRBJ2-5; TRBD2 aligns across 9 bases. V was pared by 5 bases and J by 4 bases, with 14 bases of the junction left unmatched. Germline lookup yields CDR1 SGHTA and CDR2 FQGNSA. The CDR3 has 17 amino acids. The CDR3 here is CASSPGLATRGIETQYF. The DNA for the CDR3 is TGTGCCAGCAGCCCCGGACTAGCGACCCGGGGGATAGAGACCCAGTACTTC.

This rearrangement joins TRBV4-3 to TRBJ1-1, with unresolved D. Germline V gives CDR1 LGHNA, CDR2 YSLEER. Trimming stripped 0 bases from V and 4 bases from J, with 6 bases between. This CDR3 spans 13 amino acids. CDR3 sequence: CASSQDYSTEAFF. CDR3 sequence (DNA): TGCGCCAGCAGCCAAGATTACTCCACTGAAGCTTTCTTT.

The chain employs TRBV10-3 and TRBJ1-1; a weak D match, TRBD1 (6 bases). The V and J ends lost 7 bases and 3 bases respectively, with 12 bases between them. Germline loops: CDR1 ENHRY, CDR2 SYGVKD. The CDR3 loop spans 13 amino acids. DNA of the CDR3: TGTGCCATCAATTGGGGGCAAGACACTGAAGCTTTCTTT. Translation: CAINWGQDTEAFF.

This clone appeared a few times. The V gene is TRBV6-5, the J gene TRBJ1-5, with TRBD1 matching 8 bases. V lost 5 bases, J lost 5 bases, and 8 bases stayed unmatched. The CDR3 is made up of 15 amino acids. Germline loops: CDR1 MNHEY, CDR2 SVGAGI. The CDR3 DNA reads TGTGCCAGCAGTCACCGGGACAGGCTGTATCAGCCCCAGCATTTT. Protein product: CASSHRDRLYQPQHF.

This sequence joins TRBV7-9 and TRBJ2-7, with 8 positions matching TRBD1. The trim removed 5 bases at V and 4 bases at J, leaving 4 bases unmatched. The CDR3 totals 13 residues. Germline values: CDR1 SEHNR, CDR2 FQNEAQ (reference sequence). CDR3 bases: TGTGCCAGCAGCGACAGGGGAGGATACGAGCAGTACTTC. It encodes CASSDRGGYEQYF.

This clone was observed a handful of times. A read error may produce the germline difference seen at one junction end. The gene calls are TRBV7-2 and TRBJ2-3; 7 bases agree with TRBD2. The CDR3 loop spans 15 amino acids. Looked up from germline, CDR1 is SGHTA and CDR2 is FQGNSA. CDR3 loop: CASSLAELKADTQYF. In nucleotides, the CDR3 is TGTGCCAGCAGCCTAGCGGAACTAAAGGCAGATACGCAGTATTTT.

V usage is TRBV13 and J usage is TRBJ2-2; D is ambiguous. Germline-derived CDR1 and CDR2 are PRHDT and FYEKMQ (reference sequence). This CDR3 has 16 amino acids. Trimming removed 1 base from V and 1 base from J, with 10 bases in between. The CDR3 nucleotides read TGTGCCAGCAGCTTAGTTTTTAGTGGGAACACCGGGGAGCTGTTTTTT. Amino acids: CASSLVFSGNTGELFF.